Following are 13 T cell receptor beta chains from one sample sequenced in a study of blood T cell repertoires in COVID-19. The protocol was immunoSEQ multiplex PCR, while the TCRdb copy is restricted to in-frame clones and leaves out a portion. The data contain 200,000 to 250,000 clones, about four fifths of them seen just once; the ten biggest clones take up 6.5% to 9%. Sequencing was done on a sample of peripheral blood. The receptors were gathered from a woman of 80 years or more with COVID-19, enrolled during active disease.

CDR3 amino acids: CASSPRSGTSGRSEQFF. CDR3 DNA sequence: TGTGCCAGCAGCCCACGAAGCGGGACTAGCGGGAGAAGTGAGCAGTTCTTC. This chain joins TRBV7-2 and TRBJ2-1; TRBD2 agrees at 14 bases. The CDR3 has 17 amino acids. The trim removed 5 bases at V and 9 bases at J, leaving 12 bases unmatched. From germline, CDR1 is SGHTA and CDR2 FQGNSA.

The rearrangement joins TRBV11-2 to TRBJ2-3, with 7 positions matching TRBD1. V lost 5 bases and J lost 6; bases outside the gene matches: 5. This CDR3 comprises 13 residues. Per the germline V gene, CDR1 is SGHAT and CDR2 is FQNNGV. The CDR3 spells CASSPRGRDTQYF. DNA for the CDR3: TGTGCCAGCAGCCCAAGGGGGCGTGATACGCAGTATTTT.

This CDR3 reads CARKERYEQYF. The DNA for the CDR3 is TGTGCCAGAAAAGAGCGGTACGAGCAGTACTTC. This chain links TRBV28 with TRBJ2-7, with D possibly being TRBD2 (5 bases). The CDR3 has 11 amino acids. Trimming took 9 bases from V and 4 from J, leaving 10 bases between them. The germline V gene encodes CDR1 MDHEN and CDR2 SYDVKM.

V is TRBV18 and J is TRBJ2-5; D gene ambiguous. The germline CDR1 and CDR2 sequences are KGHSH and LQKENI. Trimming shortened V by 3 bases and J by 2 bases, and 7 bases separated the two germline ends. The CDR3 is 13 residues long. The CDR3 sequence is CASSPSVQETQYF. Here the CDR3 DNA reads TGTGCCAGCTCACCTTCCGTACAAGAGACCCAGTACTTC.

This clone was observed many times. CDR3 amino acids: CASSQVPRGGENGYTF. Here the CDR3 DNA reads TGCGCCAGCAGCCAAGTTCCGAGGGGGGGAGAGAATGGCTACACCTTC. The chain uses TRBV4-1 and TRBJ1-2, with D tentatively TRBD1 (6 bases). This CDR3 is built from 16 residues. The germline gives CDR1 MGHRA, CDR2 YSYEKL. Trimming left V 1 base short and J 6 bases short, with 18 bases between.

This clone was recorded only once. The chain links TRBV5-4 to TRBJ2-1; 8 bases align to TRBD1. Germline CDR1 and CDR2: SGHNT and YYREEE (reference sequence). The CDR3 loop spans 16 amino acids. Germline trimming cut 4 bases from V and 0 bases from J; bases unmatched to any gene: 6. The CDR3 region is CASSTYRGSSYNEQFF. The CDR3 nucleotides read TGTGCCAGCAGCACCTACAGGGGGAGCTCCTACAATGAGCAGTTCTTC. Full variable domain (outside the CDR3, taken from reference TRBV5-4 and TRBJ2-1): ETGVTQSPTHLIKTRGQQVTLRCSSQSGHNTVSWYQQALGQGPQFIFQYYREEENGRGNFPPRFSGLQFPNYSSELNVNALELDDSALYLCASSTYRGSSYNEQFFGPGTRLTVL.

V usage is TRBV19 and J usage is TRBJ2-3; TRBD1 matches at 10 bases. The CDR3 consists of 16 residues. The germline V gene has CDR1 LNHDA and CDR2 SQIVND (reference sequence). Trimming removed 5 bases from V and 3 bases from J; junction bases left unmatched: 8. This CDR3 is CASSPRQGAETDTQYF. CDR3 sequence (DNA): TGTGCCAGTAGTCCTCGACAGGGGGCCGAGACAGATACGCAGTATTTT.

The rearrangement joins TRBV28 to TRBJ1-3; 7 bases map to TRBD1. This CDR3 is 17 amino acids long. J gave up 1 base and V 4 bases, and 10 bases lay outside the gene matches. Per the germline V gene, CDR1 is MDHEN and CDR2 is SYDVKM. The CDR3 protein is CASSSLTGSKSGNTIYF. CDR3 bases: TGTGCCAGCAGTTCACTGACAGGGTCGAAATCTGGAAACACCATATATTTT.

This chain connects TRBV6-5 to TRBJ1-1; tentatively, D is TRBD1 (6 bases). With 0 bases removed from V and 7 bases from J, the gap between germline ends came to 12 bases. This CDR3 spans 14 amino acids. CDR1 and CDR2 (germline): MNHEY, SVGAGI. The CDR3 reads CASSYSAGALEAFF. CDR3 DNA: TGTGCCAGCAGTTACTCTGCGGGGGCCCTTGAAGCTTTCTTT.

This clone occurred once. The genes are TRBV28 and TRBJ1-5; D is unclear. Trimming stripped 5 bases from V and 3 bases from J, with 20 bases between. The germline gives CDR1 MDHEN, CDR2 SYDVKM. This CDR3 comprises 17 residues. The CDR3, as DNA: TGTGCCAGCAGTCTACAGAGTTTTACGGGAGCCAATCAGCCCCAGCATTTT. It yields the protein CASSLQSFTGANQPQHF.

This clone was picked up one time. The chain uses TRBV7-8 and TRBJ2-3; D may be TRBD2 (6 bases). Germline V gene lookup returns CDR1 SGHVS and CDR2 FQNEAQ. Between the trimmed V and J ends, which lost 1 base and 0 bases, there was a span of 17 bases. The CDR3 consists of 18 residues. The CDR3 bases are TGTGCCAGCAGCTTAGGGGCCACTAGTGGGACTAGCACAGATACGCAGTATTTT. Translation gives CASSLGATSGTSTDTQYF.

The genes are TRBV7-6 and TRBJ2-2, with a possible D match to TRBD1 (6 bases). Germline V CDR1 and CDR2: SGHVS, FNYEAQ. The CDR3 consists of 13 residues. The V and J ends lost 4 bases and 5 bases respectively, with 8 bases between them. The CDR3 spells CASSSGTTGELFF. CDR3 in DNA: TGTGCCAGCAGCTCTGGGACAACCGGGGAGCTGTTTTTT.

The V call is TRBV9, the J call TRBJ1-1; 10 positions match TRBD1. The CDR3 sequence is 15 residues long. Germline trimming cut 0 bases from V and 7 bases from J; bases unmatched to any gene: 6. Looked up from germline, CDR1 is SGDLS and CDR2 is YYNGEE. The CDR3 here is CASSVAGDRGNEAFF. The CDR3 DNA is TGTGCCAGCAGCGTAGCCGGGGACAGGGGAAATGAAGCTTTCTTT.